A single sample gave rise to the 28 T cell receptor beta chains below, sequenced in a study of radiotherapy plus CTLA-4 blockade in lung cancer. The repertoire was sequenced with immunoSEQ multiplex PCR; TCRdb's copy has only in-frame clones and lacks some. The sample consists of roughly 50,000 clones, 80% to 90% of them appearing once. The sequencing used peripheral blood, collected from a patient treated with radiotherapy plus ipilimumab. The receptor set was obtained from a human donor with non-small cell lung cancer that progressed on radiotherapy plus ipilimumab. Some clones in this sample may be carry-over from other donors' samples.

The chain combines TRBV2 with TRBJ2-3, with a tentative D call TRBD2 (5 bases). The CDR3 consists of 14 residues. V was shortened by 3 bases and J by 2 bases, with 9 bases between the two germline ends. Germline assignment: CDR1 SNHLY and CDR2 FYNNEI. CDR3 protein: CASSDERYTDTQYF. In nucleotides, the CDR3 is TGTGCCAGCAGTGATGAGCGGTACACAGATACGCAGTATTTT.

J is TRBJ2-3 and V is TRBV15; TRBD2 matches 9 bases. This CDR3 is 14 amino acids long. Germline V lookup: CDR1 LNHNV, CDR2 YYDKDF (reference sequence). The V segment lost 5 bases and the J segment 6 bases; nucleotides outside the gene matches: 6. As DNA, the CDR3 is TGTGCCACCAGCGTTAGGACTAGCGTTGATACGCAGTATTTT. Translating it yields CATSVRTSVDTQYF.

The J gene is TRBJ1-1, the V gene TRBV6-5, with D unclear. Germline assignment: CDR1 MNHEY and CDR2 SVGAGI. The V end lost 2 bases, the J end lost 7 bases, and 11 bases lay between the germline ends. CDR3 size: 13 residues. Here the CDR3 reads CASSYTDTSEAFF. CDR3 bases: TGTGCCAGCAGTTACACGGATACTAGTGAAGCTTTCTTT.

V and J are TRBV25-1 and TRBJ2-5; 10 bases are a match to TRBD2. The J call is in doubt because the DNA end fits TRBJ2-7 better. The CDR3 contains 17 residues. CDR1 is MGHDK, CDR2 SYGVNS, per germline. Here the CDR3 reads CASRWQWTSGQTYEQYF. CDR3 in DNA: TGTGCCAGCCGTTGGCAATGGACTAGCGGCCAGACCTACGAGCAGTACTTC.

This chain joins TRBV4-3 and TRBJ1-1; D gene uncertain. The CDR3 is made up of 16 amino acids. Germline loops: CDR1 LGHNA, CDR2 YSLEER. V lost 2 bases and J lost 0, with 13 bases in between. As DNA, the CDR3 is TGCGCCAGCAGCCAATTCCGGAGTGGGTTGAACACTGAAGCTTTCTTT. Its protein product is CASSQFRSGLNTEAFF.

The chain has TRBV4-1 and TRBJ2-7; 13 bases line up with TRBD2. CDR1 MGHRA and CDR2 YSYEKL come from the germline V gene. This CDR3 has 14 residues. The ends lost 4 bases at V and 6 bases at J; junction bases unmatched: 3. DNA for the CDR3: TGCGCCAGCAGCCCTGGACTAGCGGGGGTCGAGCAGTACTTC. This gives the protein CASSPGLAGVEQYF.

CDR3 sequence reads: CASSQTSGKATGELFF. CDR3 in DNA: TGTGCCAGCAGCCAGACTAGCGGAAAAGCTACCGGGGAGCTGTTTTTT. The chain carries TRBV11-3 and TRBJ2-2; TRBD2 aligns across 9 bases. Trimming removed 5 bases from V and 5 bases from J; junction bases left unmatched: 9. Germline assignment: CDR1 SGHNT and CDR2 YENEEA. The CDR3 totals 16 residues.

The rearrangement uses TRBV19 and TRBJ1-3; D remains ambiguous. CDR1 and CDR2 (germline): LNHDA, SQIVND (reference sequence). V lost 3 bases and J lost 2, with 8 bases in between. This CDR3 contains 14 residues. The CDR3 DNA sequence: TGTGCCAGTAGTATCATCCCCCCTGGAAACACCATATATTTT. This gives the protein CASSIIPPGNTIYF.

The CDR3 spells CASRLTGGTYSPLHF. The CDR3 DNA sequence: TGTGCCAGCAGGTTGACAGGAGGAACCTATTCACCCCTCCACTTT. The chain joins TRBV2 to TRBJ1-6; TRBD1 might be the D (6 bases). CDR1 is SNHLY, CDR2 FYNNEI, per germline. V was pared by 6 bases and J by 8 bases, with 17 bases between. The CDR3 totals 15 residues.

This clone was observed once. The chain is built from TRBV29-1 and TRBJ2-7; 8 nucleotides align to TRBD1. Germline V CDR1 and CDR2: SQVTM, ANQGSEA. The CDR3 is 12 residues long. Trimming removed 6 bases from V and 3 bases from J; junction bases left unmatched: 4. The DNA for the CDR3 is TGCAGCGTGAAAGGACAGGGCTACGAGCAGTACTTC. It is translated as CSVKGQGYEQYF.

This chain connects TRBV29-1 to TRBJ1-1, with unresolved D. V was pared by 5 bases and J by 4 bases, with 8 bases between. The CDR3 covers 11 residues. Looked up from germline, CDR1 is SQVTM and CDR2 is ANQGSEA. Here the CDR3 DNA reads TGCAGCGTTCTCGGTGGCACTGAAGCTTTCTTT. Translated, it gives CSVLGGTEAFF.

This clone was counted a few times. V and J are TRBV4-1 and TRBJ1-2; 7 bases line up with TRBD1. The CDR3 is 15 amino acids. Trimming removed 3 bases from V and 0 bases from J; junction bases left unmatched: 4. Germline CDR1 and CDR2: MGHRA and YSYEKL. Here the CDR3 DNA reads TGCGCCAGCAGCCAGCTAGACAGGGCTAACTATGGCTACACCTTC. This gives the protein CASSQLDRANYGYTF.

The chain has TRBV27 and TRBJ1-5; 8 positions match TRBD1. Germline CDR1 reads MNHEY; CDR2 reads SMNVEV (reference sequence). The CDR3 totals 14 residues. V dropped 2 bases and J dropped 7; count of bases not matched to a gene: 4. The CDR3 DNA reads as TGTGCCAGCAGTTTAGGACAGGGTTGGCAGCCCCAGCATTTT. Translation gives CASSLGQGWQPQHF.

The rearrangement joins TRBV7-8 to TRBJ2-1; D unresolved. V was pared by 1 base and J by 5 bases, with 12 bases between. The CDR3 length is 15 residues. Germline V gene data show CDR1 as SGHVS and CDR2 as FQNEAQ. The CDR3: CASSLGQRSNNEQFF. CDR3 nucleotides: TGTGCCAGCAGCTTAGGCCAGAGGAGTAACAATGAGCAGTTCTTC.

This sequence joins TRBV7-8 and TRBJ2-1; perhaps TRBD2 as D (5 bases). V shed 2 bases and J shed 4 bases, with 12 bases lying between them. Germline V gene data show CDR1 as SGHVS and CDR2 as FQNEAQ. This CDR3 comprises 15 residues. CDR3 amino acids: CASSLLRGPYNEQFF. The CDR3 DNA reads TGTGCCAGCAGCTTATTACGGGGTCCATACAATGAGCAGTTCTTC.

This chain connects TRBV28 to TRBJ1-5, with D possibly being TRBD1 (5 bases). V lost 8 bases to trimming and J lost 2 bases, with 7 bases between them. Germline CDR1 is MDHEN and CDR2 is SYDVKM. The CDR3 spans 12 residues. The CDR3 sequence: CASSGRNQPQHF. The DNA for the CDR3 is TGTGCCAGCTCAGGGCGCAATCAGCCCCAGCATTTT. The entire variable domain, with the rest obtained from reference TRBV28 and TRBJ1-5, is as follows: DVKVTQSSRYLVKRTGEKVFLECVQDMDHENMFWYRQDPGLGLRLIYFSYDVKMKEKGDIPEGYSVSREKKERFSLILESASTNQTSMYLCASSGRNQPQHFGDGTRLSIL.

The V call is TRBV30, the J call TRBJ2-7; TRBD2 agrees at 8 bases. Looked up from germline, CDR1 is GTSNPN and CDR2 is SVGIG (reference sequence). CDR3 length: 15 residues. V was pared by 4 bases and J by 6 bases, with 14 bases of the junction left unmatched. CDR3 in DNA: TGTGCCTGGACAGAGGCAGGGGTCCGGGGGGGCGAGCAGTACTTC. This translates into CAWTEAGVRGGEQYF.

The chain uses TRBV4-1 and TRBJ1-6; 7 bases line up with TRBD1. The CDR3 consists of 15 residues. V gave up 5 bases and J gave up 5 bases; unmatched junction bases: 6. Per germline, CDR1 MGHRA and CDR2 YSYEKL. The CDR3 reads CASSTPTGDNSPLHF. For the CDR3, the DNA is TGCGCCAGCAGCACCCCAACAGGGGATAATTCACCCCTCCACTTT.

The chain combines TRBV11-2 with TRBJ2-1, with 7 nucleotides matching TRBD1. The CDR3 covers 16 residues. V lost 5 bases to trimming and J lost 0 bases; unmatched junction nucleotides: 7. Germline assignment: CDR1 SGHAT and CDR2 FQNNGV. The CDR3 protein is CASSDQDRSSYNEQFF. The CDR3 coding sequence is TGTGCCAGCAGCGATCAGGACAGGAGCTCCTACAATGAGCAGTTCTTC. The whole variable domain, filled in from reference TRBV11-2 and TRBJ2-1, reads EAGVAQSPRYKIIEKRQSVAFWCNPISGHATLYWYQQILGQGPKLLIQFQNNGVVDDSQLPKDRFSAERLKGVDSTLKIQPAKLEDSAVYLCASSDQDRSSYNEQFFGPGTRLTVL.

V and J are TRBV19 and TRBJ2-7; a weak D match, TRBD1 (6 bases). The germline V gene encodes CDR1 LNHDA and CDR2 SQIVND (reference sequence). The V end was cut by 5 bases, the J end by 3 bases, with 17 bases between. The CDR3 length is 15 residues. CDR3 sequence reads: CASSQTGDENYEQYF. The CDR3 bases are TGTGCCAGTAGTCAGACAGGAGATGAAAACTACGAGCAGTACTTC.

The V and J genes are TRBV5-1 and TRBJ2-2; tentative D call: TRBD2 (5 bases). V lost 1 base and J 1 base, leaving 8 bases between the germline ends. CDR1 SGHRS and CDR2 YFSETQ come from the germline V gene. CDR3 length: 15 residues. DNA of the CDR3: TGCGCCAGCAGCTTGACAGCGGTGAACACCGGGGAGCTGTTTTTT. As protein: CASSLTAVNTGELFF.

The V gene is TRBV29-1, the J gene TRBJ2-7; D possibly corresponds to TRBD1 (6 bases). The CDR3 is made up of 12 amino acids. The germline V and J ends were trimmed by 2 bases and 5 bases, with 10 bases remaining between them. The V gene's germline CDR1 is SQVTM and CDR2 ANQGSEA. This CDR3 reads CSVEQGNHEQYF. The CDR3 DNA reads TGCAGCGTTGAACAGGGGAACCACGAGCAGTACTTC.

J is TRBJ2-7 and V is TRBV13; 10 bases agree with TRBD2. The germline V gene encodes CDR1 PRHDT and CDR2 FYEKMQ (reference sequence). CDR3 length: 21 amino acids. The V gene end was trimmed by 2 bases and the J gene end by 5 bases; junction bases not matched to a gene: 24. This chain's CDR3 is CASSLRDRDVGLAGVRDEQYF. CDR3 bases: TGTGCCAGCAGCTTAAGAGACCGGGACGTGGGTCTAGCGGGAGTTAGGGACGAGCAGTACTTC. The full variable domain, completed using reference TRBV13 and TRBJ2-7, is AAGVIQSPRHLIKEKRETATLKCYPIPRHDTVYWYQQGPGQDPQFLISFYEKMQSDKGSIPDRFSAQQFSDYHSELNMSSLELGDSALYFCASSLRDRDVGLAGVRDEQYFGPGTRLTVT.

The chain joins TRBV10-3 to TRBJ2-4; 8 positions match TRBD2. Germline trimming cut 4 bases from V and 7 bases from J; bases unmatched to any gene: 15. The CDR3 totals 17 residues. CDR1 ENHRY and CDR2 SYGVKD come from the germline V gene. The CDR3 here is CAISAVSGSSSANIQYF. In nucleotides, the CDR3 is TGTGCCATCAGTGCAGTCAGCGGGAGTTCATCAGCGAACATTCAGTACTTC.

The CDR3 nucleotides read TGTGCCAGCAGCAGGGCTAGCGGGGTCGCAGAGACCCAGTACTTC. Translating it yields CASSRASGVAETQYF. V is TRBV11-2 and J is TRBJ2-5; 9 nucleotides align to TRBD2. Germline V gene sequence: CDR1 SGHAT, CDR2 FQNNGV. J was trimmed by 4 bases and V by 5 bases; bases with no gene match: 8. The CDR3 runs to 15 residues.

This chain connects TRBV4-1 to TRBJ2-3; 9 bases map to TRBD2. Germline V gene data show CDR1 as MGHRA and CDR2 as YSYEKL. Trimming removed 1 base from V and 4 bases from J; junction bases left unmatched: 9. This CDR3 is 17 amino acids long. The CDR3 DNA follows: TGCGCCAGCAGCCAAGTAGTAGCGGGAGAGACGGCAGATACGCAGTATTTT. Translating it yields CASSQVVAGETADTQYF.

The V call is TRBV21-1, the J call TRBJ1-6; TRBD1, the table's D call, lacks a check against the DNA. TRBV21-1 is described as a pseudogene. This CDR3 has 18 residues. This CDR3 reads CASTPNPGQGTCNSPLHF. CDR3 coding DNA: TGTGCCAGCACCCCCAACCCGGGACAGGGTACATGTAATTCACCCCTCCACTTT.

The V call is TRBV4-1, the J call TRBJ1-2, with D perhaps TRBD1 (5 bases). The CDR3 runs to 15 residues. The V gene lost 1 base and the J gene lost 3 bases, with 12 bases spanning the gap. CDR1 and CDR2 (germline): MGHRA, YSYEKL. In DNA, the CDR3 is TGCGCCAGCAGCCAAGGGCAGGGTCTATACTATGGCTACACCTTC. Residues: CASSQGQGLYYGYTF.